This T cell receptor beta chain was obtained from a study of blood T cell repertoires in COVID-19. Germline V lookup: CDR1 SEHNR, CDR2 FQNEAQ (reference sequence). The CDR3 length is 15 residues. The V gene end was trimmed by 1 base and the J gene end by 3 bases; junction bases not matched to a gene: 2. Measured with immunoSEQ multiplex PCR; TCRdb has only the in-frame clones, and not every one. The profile shows about 180,000 clones, about 88% of them singletons. The sequenced sample was peripheral blood. This chain connects TRBV7-9 to TRBJ2-1; 8 bases match TRBD1. The TCR originated in a woman aged 25-40 years with active or convalescent COVID-19. CDR3 loop: CASSLEDRVYNEQFF. CDR3 DNA: TGTGCCAGCAGCTTAGAGGACAGGGTCTACAATGAGCAGTTCTTC.